Below, 23 T cell receptor beta chains from the same sample are listed, as sequenced in a study of blood T cells in healthy people across ages. Using a J-beta primer mix together with a sample-barcoded 5' primer, a second PCR was run for roughly 7 to 11 cycles. TCRdb re-derived calls from the 5' RACE reads in MiXCR, one entry per CDR3 protein. The sample has over a million distinct CDR3 sequences; approximately 43% are singletons. What was sequenced was blood. All receptors derive from a woman between 18 and 29 years old in good health.

The DNA of the CDR3 is TGTGCCAGCAGTGACAGCCCACTAGAGACCCAGTACTTC. It is translated as CASSDSPLETQYF. The chain uses TRBV25-1 and TRBJ2-5; no definite D call. Germline-derived CDR1 and CDR2 are MGHDK and SYGVNS. This CDR3 comprises 13 residues. V lost 3 bases and J lost 4, with 9 bases in between.

The V and J genes are TRBV5-1 and TRBJ2-7; D gene uncertain. The CDR3 covers 15 residues. Per the germline V gene, CDR1 is SGHRS and CDR2 is YFSETQ. V was shortened by 4 bases and J by 7 bases, with 21 bases between the two germline ends. This CDR3 is CASSIAGVGLNEQYF. The CDR3 coding sequence is TGCGCCAGCAGCATTGCTGGGGTGGGTCTCAATGAGCAGTACTTC.

The rearrangement joins TRBV4-1 to TRBJ2-7, with TRBD2 matching 7 bases. There are 17 residues in the CDR3. V shed 2 bases and J 4 bases; nucleotides not matched to a gene: 14. Germline V gene lookup returns CDR1 MGHRA and CDR2 YSYEKL. The CDR3 nucleotides read TGCGCCAGCAGCCAAAGGAATGGGGGGGTCCAGGGTTACGAGCAGTACTTC. It specifies CASSQRNGGVQGYEQYF.

The chain joins TRBV20-1 to TRBJ1-2; 9 nucleotides agree with TRBD1. This CDR3 comprises 16 residues. Germline lookup yields CDR1 DFQATT and CDR2 SNEGSKA (reference sequence). Trimming at V came to 0 bases and at J to 3 bases, leaving 8 bases not matched to a gene. In nucleotides, the CDR3 is TGCAGTGCTAGAGACGGGACAGGGTTCACTCACTATGGCTACACCTTC. The encoded protein is CSARDGTGFTHYGYTF.

This CDR3 reads CSAVTGVTEAFF. The CDR3 nucleotides are TGCAGTGCCGTTACAGGGGTAACTGAAGCTTTCTTT. The V call is TRBV20-1, the J call TRBJ1-1, with 7 bases fitting TRBD1. The CDR3 length is 12 residues. Germline CDR1 and CDR2: DFQATT and SNEGSKA (reference sequence). V trimming: 6 bases; J trimming: 5 bases; junction bases outside the gene matches: 6.

As to this clonotype: The junction departs from the called germline gene at one end, perhaps through a read error. V usage is TRBV10-2 and J usage is TRBJ2-5, with 7 positions matching TRBD2. CDR3 length: 13 amino acids. The germline V gene encodes CDR1 WSHSY and CDR2 SAAADI. CDR3 region: CASRENGRPVQYF. The DNA of the CDR3 is TGCGCCAGCCGTGAGAACGGGAGGCCGGTGCAGTACTTC.

This clonotype was observed a few times. This sequence may be a read error, since a much larger clone differs from it by one base. The rearrangement links TRBV28 to TRBJ2-5; D gene uncertain. V lost 2 bases to trimming and J lost 11 bases, with 30 bases between them. The CDR3 is 18 residues long. CDR1 MDHEN and CDR2 SYDVKM come from the germline V gene. The CDR3 sequence: CASSLRRDSSGSFDEQYF. The CDR3 DNA is TGTGCCAGCAGTTTACGCCGCGACTCTTCAGGATCTTTTGATGAGCAGTACTTC.

The chain combines TRBV29-1 with TRBJ2-7, with a tentative D call TRBD2 (5 bases). The CDR3 loop spans 14 amino acids. Trimming pared 4 bases from V and 7 bases from J, leaving 20 bases between. Germline loops: CDR1 SQVTM, CDR2 ANQGSEA. CDR3 coding DNA: TGCAGCGTTGTTCTGAGGGTCGCCGGGGATGAGCAGTACTTC. Translating gives CSVVLRVAGDEQYF.

The rearrangement links TRBV29-1 to TRBJ1-2; no clear D gene. Trimming took 8 bases from V and 0 from J, leaving 10 bases between them. The CDR3 runs 12 residues. From germline, CDR1 is SQVTM and CDR2 ANQGSEA. The CDR3 region is CSSQKANYGYTF. CDR3 DNA: TGCAGCTCCCAAAAAGCTAACTATGGCTACACCTTC.

This clonotype came up a few times. The J gene is TRBJ2-1, the V gene TRBV6-4; 10 nucleotides align to TRBD2. V was clipped by 3 bases and J by 8 bases; unmatched bases: 7. Per germline, CDR1 MRHNA and CDR2 SNTAGT. The CDR3 runs to 15 residues. The chain's CDR3 is CASSDRAGGYHEQFF. The CDR3 nucleotides read TGTGCCAGCAGTGATCGAGCGGGAGGGTACCATGAGCAGTTCTTC.

This clonotype occurred a few times. V gene TRBV4-3 combines with J gene TRBJ2-1, with 9 positions matching TRBD2. V was clipped by 4 bases and J by 0 bases; unmatched bases: 13. This CDR3 is 19 amino acids long. Per germline, CDR1 LGHNA and CDR2 YSLEER. This chain's CDR3 is CASSPYLGAGGSSYNEQFF. The CDR3 DNA reads as TGCGCCAGCAGCCCCTATCTAGGGGCGGGAGGGAGCTCCTACAATGAGCAGTTCTTC.

This clonotype came up a few times. V and J are TRBV11-3 and TRBJ2-1; tentative D call: TRBD2 (5 bases). Trimming left V 0 bases short and J 8 bases short, with 11 bases between. The CDR3 has 14 residues. Germline CDR1 and CDR2: SGHNT and YENEEA. CDR3 bases: TGTGCCAGCAGCTTAGATAGGACTTTCGATGAGCAGTTCTTC. Protein sequence: CASSLDRTFDEQFF.

This chain uses TRBV7-6 with TRBJ2-3, with TRBD1 matching over 7 bases. Germline trimming cut 4 bases from V and 1 base from J; bases unmatched to any gene: 5. The V gene's germline CDR1 is SGHVS and CDR2 FNYEAQ. The CDR3 runs 15 residues. The CDR3 protein is CASSSSQGRTDTQYF. CDR3 in DNA: TGTGCCAGCAGCTCATCACAGGGGCGCACAGATACGCAGTATTTT.

This clonotype was counted between two and nine times. J is TRBJ2-1 and V is TRBV10-3, with 10 bases fitting TRBD2. After removal of 4 bases from V and 6 bases from J, the junction contained 9 bases not matched to a gene. The germline gives CDR1 ENHRY, CDR2 SYGVKD. This CDR3 region has 16 residues. The CDR3 spells CAISGTSGGPFNEQFF. The CDR3 DNA sequence: TGTGCCATCAGTGGGACTAGCGGAGGACCATTCAATGAGCAGTTCTTC.

The chain uses TRBV7-2 and TRBJ1-4, with a tentative D call TRBD1 (5 bases). Germline CDR1 is SGHTA and CDR2 is FQGNSA. The ends were cut back, 5 bases at V and 6 bases at J, with 13 bases in the middle. This CDR3 has 14 amino acids. CDR3 DNA sequence: TGTGCCAGCAGCCGCGGGACGTTGGATGAAAAACTGTTTTTT. This gives the protein CASSRGTLDEKLFF. Looking up the rest from reference TRBV7-2 and TRBJ1-4 gives the full variable domain: GAGVSQSPSNKVTEKGKDVELRCDPISGHTALYWYRQSLGQGLEFLIYFQGNSAPDKSGLPSDRFSAERTGGSVSTLTIQRTQQEDSAVYLCASSRGTLDEKLFFGSGTQLSVL.

This clonotype was observed a handful of times. The rearrangement uses TRBV29-1 and TRBJ1-2; 10 positions match TRBD1. CDR1 is SQVTM and CDR2 is ANQGSEA in the germline V gene. With 7 bases clipped from V and 1 base from J, the junction kept 9 bases outside the gene matches. This CDR3 has 15 amino acids. In DNA form, the CDR3 reads TGCAGCGCCTATCCTGGGACAGGGGTTAACTATGGCTACACCTTC. Translated: CSAYPGTGVNYGYTF.

This clonotype was counted once. The chain is built from TRBV20-1 and TRBJ1-2; D is unclear. With 6 bases removed from V and 0 bases from J, the gap between germline ends came to 11 bases. The CDR3 is made up of 13 amino acids. Germline V gene lookup returns CDR1 DFQATT and CDR2 SNEGSKA (reference sequence). CDR3 sequence: CSATSPANYGYTF. As DNA, the CDR3 is TGCAGTGCGACAAGCCCTGCTAACTATGGCTACACCTTC.

This clonotype was counted many times. This chain links TRBV9 with TRBJ2-3; tentatively, D is TRBD2 (6 bases). V lost 4 bases, J lost 3 bases, and 12 bases lay in between. CDR1 and CDR2 (germline): SGDLS, YYNGEE. CDR3 length: 14 residues. The CDR3 DNA is TGTGCCAGCAGCCCCACGGGAGTGACAGATACGCAGTATTTT. It specifies CASSPTGVTDTQYF.

The V and J genes are TRBV5-1 and TRBJ2-3; 9 bases align to TRBD2. From germline, CDR1 is SGHRS and CDR2 YFSETQ. With 2 bases clipped from V and 4 bases from J, the junction kept 5 bases outside the gene matches. The CDR3 consists of 15 residues. The CDR3 reads CASSFGSGSPDTQYF. The CDR3 nucleotides read TGCGCCAGCAGCTTCGGTAGCGGGAGCCCAGATACGCAGTATTTT. Full variable domain (rest looked up from reference TRBV5-1 and TRBJ2-3): KAGVTQTPRYLIKTRGQQVTLSCSPISGHRSVSWYQQTPGQGLQFLFEYFSETQRNKGNFPGRFSGRQFSNSRSEMNVSTLELGDSALYLCASSFGSGSPDTQYFGPGTRLTVL.

J is TRBJ2-7 and V is TRBV7-8; tentatively, D is TRBD1 or TRBD2 (5 bases each). From germline, CDR1 is SGHVS and CDR2 FQNEAQ. V was clipped by 5 bases and J by 7 bases, with 24 bases between them. The CDR3 consists of 16 residues. CDR3 sequence reads: CASSILVGADYNEQYF. The CDR3 bases are TGTGCCAGCAGCATCCTGGTAGGGGCCGACTACAATGAGCAGTACTTC.

The chain combines TRBV6-2 or TRBV6-3 with TRBJ1-2; possibly TRBD1 for D (6 bases). Germline CDR1 is MNHEY and CDR2 is SVGEGT. CDR3 size: 13 residues. V lost 4 bases to trimming and J lost 7 bases, with 13 bases between them. In DNA, the CDR3 is TGTGCCAGCAGTTGGAGACAGGATAGTGGCTACACCTTC. Its protein product is CASSWRQDSGYTF.

As regards this clonotype: One end of the junction does not line up with germline, which may come from a read error. V usage is TRBV12-3 or TRBV12-4 and J usage is TRBJ2-5, with TRBD1 matching 7 bases. CDR3 length equals 14 residues. CDR3 protein: CASSLTGAQGTQYF. Written as DNA, the CDR3 is TGTGCCAGCAGTCTTACAGGGGCACAAGGGACCCAGTACTTC.

The chain joins TRBV15 to TRBJ1-3; D gene uncertain. The CDR3 has 14 amino acids. Germline values: CDR1 LNHNV, CDR2 YYDKDF (reference sequence). V dropped 2 bases and J dropped 3 bases, with 8 bases sitting between them. CDR3 in DNA: TGTGCCACCAGCAGACAGATAAGTGGAAACACCATATATTTT. Its translation: CATSRQISGNTIYF. Based on the CDR3 plus reference TRBV15 and TRBJ1-3, the full variable domain is DAMVIQNPRYQVTQFGKPVTLSCSQTLNHNVMYWYQQKSSQAPKLLFHYYDKDFNNEADTPDNFQSRRPNTSFCFLDIRSPGLGDTAMYLCATSRQISGNTIYFGEGSWLTVV.